Below, 10 T cell receptor beta chains from the same sample are listed, as sequenced in a study of shared T cell receptors in the human thymus. The method was immunoSEQ multiplex PCR; TCRdb's version includes in-frame clones alone and lacks a portion of them. The sample has hundreds of thousands of clones; over 75% are singletons. These data also formed part of another study, on human thymus T cells.

Sequencing was carried out using thymocytes. These receptors all stem from a boy in the first two years of life with a congenital heart defect.

V gene TRBV18 combines with J gene TRBJ2-2; D is perhaps TRBD2 (5 bases). V lost 0 bases to trimming and J lost 0 bases, with 8 bases between them. The CDR3 runs to 16 residues. Germline V lookup: CDR1 KGHSH, CDR2 LQKENI. The CDR3 sequence: CASSPPKDSNTGELFF. The CDR3 bases are TGTGCCAGCTCACCACCGAAGGACTCGAACACCGGGGAGCTGTTTTTT.

The V call is TRBV19, the J call TRBJ2-1; 9 bases are a match to TRBD2. The CDR3 has 21 amino acids. The germline gives CDR1 LNHDA, CDR2 SQIVND (reference sequence). V lost 7 bases to trimming and J lost 2 bases; unmatched junction nucleotides: 24. The DNA of the CDR3 is TGTGCCAGTAAGTGTGCTGTATTAGCGGGAGCCTTTGGGATGACCTACAATGAGCAGTTCTTC. Translated, it gives CASKCAVLAGAFGMTYNEQFF.

The V call is TRBV10-2, the J call TRBJ2-7; a weak D match, TRBD2 (5 bases). Trimming stripped 1 base from V and 3 bases from J, with 13 bases between. The CDR3 spans 15 residues. CDR1 is WSHSY, CDR2 SAAADI, per germline. The DNA of the CDR3 is TGCGCCAGCAGTGAGTTGGCAGTTACTAGCTACGAGCAGTACTTC. Its translation is CASSELAVTSYEQYF.

This sequence joins TRBV14 and TRBJ1-1; D is ambiguous. This CDR3 region has 13 residues. The V gene's germline CDR1 is SGHDN and CDR2 FVKESK. V lost 5 bases to trimming and J lost 0 bases, with 7 bases between them. The CDR3, as DNA: TGTGCCAGCAGCTTCGTTCTGAACACTGAAGCTTTCTTT. Its translation: CASSFVLNTEAFF.

The rearrangement uses TRBV5-1 and TRBJ2-7; D call uncertain. This CDR3 has 12 residues. Looked up from germline, CDR1 is SGHRS and CDR2 is YFSETQ. Trimming cost V 0 bases and J 3 bases, with 4 bases left between them. The CDR3 coding sequence is TGCGCCAGCAGCTTGGACTACTACGAGCAGTACTTC. Encoded protein: CASSLDYYEQYF. Drawing the rest from reference TRBV5-1 and TRBJ2-7, the complete variable domain is KAGVTQTPRYLIKTRGQQVTLSCSPISGHRSVSWYQQTPGQGLQFLFEYFSETQRNKGNFPGRFSGRQFSNSRSEMNVSTLELGDSALYLCASSLDYYEQYFGPGTRLTVT.

This clone was detected only a few times. The chain carries TRBV9 and TRBJ1-1; D may be TRBD1 (5 bases). The CDR3 is made up of 19 amino acids. V was shortened by 0 bases and J by 6 bases, with 27 bases between the two germline ends. The germline V gene has CDR1 SGDLS and CDR2 YYNGEE. The CDR3 loop is CASSVASSAGPDLEAEAFF. The CDR3 region has the DNA TGTGCCAGCAGCGTAGCTTCCTCGGCAGGGCCGGACCTAGAGGCTGAAGCTTTCTTT.

The chain joins TRBV5-6 to TRBJ1-4; no reliable D call. Germline CDR1 reads SGHDT; CDR2 reads YYEEEE. The CDR3 has 14 amino acids. V shed 0 bases and J shed 8 bases, with 11 bases lying between them. The CDR3 nucleotides read TGTGCCAGCAGCTTGGAACGGGGAGAGGAAAAACTGTTTTTT. Encoded protein: CASSLERGEEKLFF.

V usage is TRBV11-2 and J usage is TRBJ1-4, with D unclear. Per germline, CDR1 SGHAT and CDR2 FQNNGV. V was pared by 0 bases and J by 6 bases, with 11 bases between. The CDR3 has 15 amino acids. In DNA, the CDR3 is TGTGCCAGCAGCTTAGACGCAATCCCAGATGAAAAACTGTTTTTT. Translation: CASSLDAIPDEKLFF. The variable domain in full, completed from reference TRBV11-2 and TRBJ1-4, reads EAGVAQSPRYKIIEKRQSVAFWCNPISGHATLYWYQQILGQGPKLLIQFQNNGVVDDSQLPKDRFSAERLKGVDSTLKIQPAKLEDSAVYLCASSLDAIPDEKLFFGSGTQLSVL.

The rearrangement joins TRBV28 to TRBJ2-2; 11 nucleotides align to TRBD2. The ends lost 6 bases at V and 6 bases at J; junction bases unmatched: 9. The CDR3 totals 16 residues. CDR1 is MDHEN and CDR2 is SYDVKM in the germline V gene. This CDR3 is CASSPRSGGAPGELFF. Here the CDR3 DNA reads TGTGCCAGCAGCCCCCGTAGCGGGGGGGCCCCCGGGGAGCTGTTTTTT. Complete variable domain (other parts from reference TRBV28 and TRBJ2-2): DVKVTQSSRYLVKRTGEKVFLECVQDMDHENMFWYRQDPGLGLRLIYFSYDVKMKEKGDIPEGYSVSREKKERFSLILESASTNQTSMYLCASSPRSGGAPGELFFGEGSRLTVL.

This rearrangement joins TRBV7-8 to TRBJ1-2, with unresolved D. CDR1 SGHVS and CDR2 FQNEAQ come from the germline V gene. V was clipped by 1 base and J by 4 bases, with 10 bases between them. The CDR3 contains 14 residues. The CDR3 region has the DNA TGTGCCAGCAGCTTAGTGAGGTCCCCCTATGGCTACACCTTC. Translation gives CASSLVRSPYGYTF.